This entry lists 18 T cell receptor beta chains sequenced from one sample in a study of human T cells and chemical hapten exposure. TCRdb called the 5' RACE reads again in MiXCR, with one record for every CDR3 protein. The sample lists around 140,000 distinct CDR3 sequences, 4.1% seen once, with roughly 1.4% in the top ten. Whole blood that had not been fractionated was the source of extracted total RNA. Receptor source: a female donor in good health.

This clonotype was observed at least ten times. The gene calls are TRBV25-1 and TRBJ2-7, with TRBD1 identical over 7 bases. This CDR3 is built from 15 residues. V trimming: 1 base; J trimming: 2 bases; junction bases outside the gene matches: 5. Germline CDR1 reads MGHDK; CDR2 reads SYGVNS. The CDR3 spells CASSELGGTTYEQYF. The CDR3 DNA follows: TGTGCCAGCAGTGAATTAGGGGGCACTACCTACGAGCAGTACTTC.

At least ten counts were recorded for this clonotype. The gene calls are TRBV29-1 and TRBJ2-1, with D maybe TRBD2 (6 bases). CDR3 length equals 13 residues. Germline values: CDR1 SQVTM, CDR2 ANQGSEA. The V gene lost 4 bases and the J gene lost 5 bases, with 12 bases spanning the gap. DNA for the CDR3: TGCAGCGTTGTAGGGGACTGGGACAATGAGCAGTTCTTC. This encodes CSVVGDWDNEQFF.

This clonotype occurred many times. The chain recombines TRBV2 with TRBJ2-3; TRBD1 matches 7 bases. V dropped 4 bases and J dropped 3; count of bases not matched to a gene: 7. The CDR3 is 15 amino acids. The germline gives CDR1 SNHLY, CDR2 FYNNEI. CDR3 loop: CASSADRASTDTQYF. The CDR3 DNA follows: TGTGCCAGCAGTGCTGACAGGGCGAGTACAGATACGCAGTATTTT.

This clonotype was recorded many times. The chain employs TRBV3-1 and TRBJ1-1, with 7 bases that match TRBD1. The CDR3 extends over 15 amino acids. The germline V gene encodes CDR1 LGHDT and CDR2 YNNKEL (reference sequence). After removal of 1 base from V and 4 bases from J, the junction contained 6 bases not matched to a gene. In DNA, the CDR3 is TGTGCCAGCAGCCAAGCGTCTTCAGGGGGCACTGAAGCTTTCTTT. Translated: CASSQASSGGTEAFF.

This clonotype was observed many times. The rearrangement links TRBV6-1 to TRBJ1-2; 7 positions match TRBD1. With 10 bases clipped from V and 8 bases from J, the junction kept 16 bases outside the gene matches. CDR3 length: 14 amino acids. Germline loops: CDR1 MNHNS, CDR2 SASEGT. CDR3 region: CAIAPPRQGGGYTF. The CDR3 DNA is TGTGCCATCGCGCCCCCCCGACAGGGTGGAGGCTACACCTTC.

J is TRBJ2-3 and V is TRBV11-2; D might be TRBD2 (6 bases). The CDR3 runs to 14 residues. Germline V lookup: CDR1 SGHAT, CDR2 FQNNGV. V lost 8 bases, J lost 1 base, and 13 bases lay in between. The CDR3 DNA is TGTGCCAGCCTCCGGGGCGGGGGCACAGATACGCAGTATTTT. Its translation is CASLRGGGTDTQYF.

In its sample, this clonotype was seen many times. DNA for the CDR3: TGCGCCAGCAGCTCCAACAAAGAGACCCAGTACTTC. It codes for CASSSNKETQYF. The chain couples TRBV5-1 to TRBJ2-5; D ambiguous. Per the germline V gene, CDR1 is SGHRS and CDR2 is YFSETQ. The CDR3 has 12 residues. Trimming pared 3 bases from V and 3 bases from J, leaving 6 bases between.

There are many counts of this clonotype. The J gene is TRBJ2-1, the V gene TRBV10-3; maybe TRBD1 (5 bases). Germline CDR1 ENHRY, CDR2 SYGVKD. V lost 4 bases, J lost 5 bases, and 9 bases lay in between. CDR3 size: 13 residues. CDR3 sequence (DNA): TGTGCCATCAGTGGTGGGGCCGACAATGAGCAGTTCTTC. This gives the protein CAISGGADNEQFF.

As concerns this clonotype: Since a much larger clone is just one base distant, this may be a read error. The chain combines TRBV7-2 with TRBJ1-2, with D possibly TRBD1 on 5 matching bases. The V and J ends lost 1 base and 8 bases respectively, with 17 bases between them. The germline V gene encodes CDR1 SGHTA and CDR2 FQGNSA. This CDR3 contains 15 residues. The CDR3 DNA is TGTGCCAGCAGCTTAGATTACGGGGGACCGGGGGGCTACACCTTC. Residues: CASSLDYGGPGGYTF.

The chain has TRBV20-1 and TRBJ2-5; D is unresolved. Germline V CDR1 and CDR2: DFQATT, SNEGSKA (reference sequence). V lost 5 bases and J lost 0, with 4 bases in between. The CDR3 has 11 amino acids. The CDR3 bases are TGCAGTGCTCAGTACCAAGAGACCCAGTACTTC. It translates to CSAQYQETQYF.

This clonotype has a count of ten or more. The V and J genes are TRBV30 and TRBJ2-3; TRBD1 matches 10 bases. Per the germline V gene, CDR1 is GTSNPN and CDR2 is SVGIG (reference sequence). This CDR3 contains 16 residues. Trimming removed 2 bases from V and 6 bases from J; junction bases left unmatched: 11. The CDR3 is CAWSPPGQGVADTQYF. The CDR3 bases are TGTGCCTGGAGTCCGCCTGGACAGGGGGTTGCGGATACGCAGTATTTT.

This clonotype occurred many times. The chain has TRBV6-1 and TRBJ1-4, with D hard to call. The CDR3 is 13 amino acids. With 6 bases removed from V and 4 bases from J, the gap between germline ends came to 9 bases. In germline, CDR1 is MNHNS, CDR2 SASEGT. The CDR3 DNA reads TGTGCCAGCAGAGGAAGTTATAATGAAAAACTGTTTTTT. It is translated as CASRGSYNEKLFF.

CDR3 sequence (DNA): TGCGCCAGCCAACAACCCAGGGGGCGAACCGTGGTGCAGCCCCAGCATTTT. It specifies CASQQPRGRTVVQPQHF. This rearrangement joins TRBV10-1 to TRBJ1-5; 8 bases match TRBD1. The CDR3 runs to 17 residues. Germline-derived CDR1 and CDR2 are WNHNN and SYGVQD (reference sequence). With 8 bases clipped from V and 7 bases from J, the junction kept 19 bases outside the gene matches.

This clonotype showed up just a few times. A read error may explain this, as a much larger clone is one base away. The chain links TRBV5-1 to TRBJ2-7, with a tentative D call TRBD2 (7 bases). V was trimmed by 6 bases and J by 3 bases, leaving 16 bases between them. Germline V lookup: CDR1 SGHRS, CDR2 YFSETQ. The CDR3 is 14 amino acids. CDR3 loop: CASKRDTRFYEQYF. Written as DNA, the CDR3 is TGCGCCAGCAAGCGGGACACTCGCTTCTACGAGCAGTACTTC.

This clonotype was seen more than once but under ten times. The rearrangement links TRBV24-1 to TRBJ2-1; 10 nucleotides align to TRBD2. V was pared by 3 bases and J by 3 bases, with 4 bases of the junction left unmatched. The CDR3 covers 16 residues. The germline gives CDR1 KGHDR, CDR2 SFDVKD. The CDR3 coding sequence is TGTGCCACCAGTGATCAGCGGGGGGGCCTCTACAATGAGCAGTTCTTC. This translates into CATSDQRGGLYNEQFF.

This clonotype has ten or more counts. This chain links TRBV7-2 with TRBJ1-5; no definite D call. The CDR3 length is 14 residues. Germline V gene lookup returns CDR1 SGHTA and CDR2 FQGNSA. V was pared by 0 bases and J by 4 bases, with 7 bases between. The CDR3 DNA sequence: TGTGCCAGCAGCTTAGCGCTGGGTAATCAGCCCCAGCATTTT. This encodes CASSLALGNQPQHF.

This clonotype was seen ten or more times. CDR3 sequence: CASSIKGSTNEKLFF. The DNA for the CDR3 is TGTGCCAGTAGTATTAAGGGTTCAACTAATGAAAAACTGTTTTTT. The chain recombines TRBV19 with TRBJ1-4, with D unresolved. Germline CDR1 and CDR2: LNHDA and SQIVND (reference sequence). This CDR3 comprises 15 residues. With 3 bases removed from V and 0 bases from J, the gap between germline ends came to 8 bases.

This clonotype came up many times. This chain uses TRBV12-5 with TRBJ1-2; 9 positions match TRBD1. The CDR3 loop spans 16 amino acids. The V gene's germline CDR1 is LGHNT and CDR2 FRNRAP. With 1 base clipped from V and 2 bases from J, the junction kept 5 bases outside the gene matches. CDR3: CASGLETGGANYGYTF. The DNA of the CDR3 is TGTGCTAGTGGTTTGGAAACAGGGGGCGCGAACTATGGCTACACCTTC.